This record looks at one T cell receptor (beta chain) sequence and its context. Its matching antigen is unknown. The data stem from a study of cytomegalovirus exposure and HLA in healthy donors. Primers for the PCR totalled 60 Vbeta and 13 Jbeta. Clones were sequenced by immunoSEQ multiplex PCR, and TCRdb holds only the in-frame ones, with some missing. The table lists about 190,000 clones, about four fifths of them singletons, with less than 2% in the top ten. Findings and caveats of the study: Several V segments, TRBV6-2 and TRBV6-3 among them, could not be told apart and were dropped. The study labeled approximately 150 TCR beta chains cytomegalovirus-associated. Near-uniform donor sequencing depth was presumed by presence/absence analyses.

V was shortened by 5 bases and J by 7 bases, with 14 bases between the two germline ends. CDR3 length equals 13 residues. Germline V gene sequence: CDR1 SGHTA, CDR2 FQGNSA. What was sequenced was PBMCs. This chain connects TRBV7-2 to TRBJ1-1, with D tentatively TRBD1 (6 bases). The sequence derives from a man aged 35-49 years in good health and CMV-seropositive. The CDR3 protein is CASSLYREGEAFF. The CDR3 DNA follows: TGTGCCAGCAGCCTTTACAGGGAAGGTGAAGCTTTCTTT.